These T cell receptor beta chains were read from a single sample in a study of blood T cell repertoires in COVID-19. The protocol was immunoSEQ multiplex PCR, while the TCRdb copy is restricted to in-frame clones and leaves out a portion. The sample has 35,000 to 40,000 clones; approximately 91% are singletons. Sequencing used peripheral blood. These receptors all come from a man aged 55 to 69 with active COVID-19. Both conserved end residues are trimmed from each CDR3. Clone sizes are given selectively: once, few, many, or a class where the clone is expanded.

>.|TRBV19
ASSTQGARGNTIY
>few|TRBV27
ASSLSGSFYGYT
>once|TRBV6-5
ASSYGELNTEAF
>.|TRBV3-1/TRBV3-2
ASSLFGGDEQF
>.|TRBV12-3/TRBV12-4
ASSLMADQPQH
>.|TRBV18
ASSYRTSGNTGELF
>once|TRBV14
ASSQLSGTDTQY
>.|TRBV28
ASRSPARWTDY
>.|TRBV12-3/TRBV12-4
AVKGGPNTEAF
>few|TRBV7-2
ASREAGNTGELF
>.|TRBV5-1
ASSLATGTVNTEAF
>.|TRBV6-5
ASSYSLAETKNIQY
>.|TRBV7-9
ASSLGLNEQF
>.|TRBV6-2/TRBV6-3
ASSYDPAVANYGYT
>.|TRBV10-3
AIVRSNYNEQF
>.|TRBV25-1
ASQGGETQY
>once|TRBV14
ASSQPPGGNLETQY
>.|TRBV6-2/TRBV6-3
ASSARDLGNEKLF
>.|TRBV19
ASSPAGQVTTQY
>.|TRBV2
ASSPGTGRSGANVLT
>once|TRBV27
ASSFGQGRYNEQF
>.|TRBV9
ASSVGPIGGSTDEQF
>.|TRBV2
ASRLQGLAYEQY
>once|TRBV5-1
ASSLRETQY
>.|TRBV2
ASSDRDRKYEQY
>.|TRBV5-6
ASSWGTRAVGEQF
>.|TRBV5-6
ASSLGGTGGYEQY
>.|TRBV7-9
ASSLDGGWTEAF
>.|TRBV7-2
ASSRIPDRVYEQY
>.|TRBV6-1
ASSERRTSRDTGELF
>.|TRBV4-3
ASSQELAAPNTGELF
>.|TRBV7-7
ASSLSRNTEAF
>few|TRBV7-2
ASSLAAASAGGAD
>.|TRBV7-8
ASSLTPGTIVGTQY
>.|TRBV5-5
ASSLVWETGGVRTEAF
>.|TRBV4-1
ASSPLSTNEKLF
>.|TRBV25-1
ASTLSRGTDTQY
>.|TRBV3-1/TRBV3-2
ASSQGGRHGF
>.|TRBV5-5
ASSFLSYEQY
>.|TRBV18
ASSPTATNEKLF
>once|TRBV7-2
ASSPSLISSYNEQF
>.|TRBV24-1
ATSDTTGFRAGELF
>.|TRBV6-1
ASSEARLGETQY
>.|TRBV5-6
ASSLDQGAGDSYEQY
>.|TRBV19
ASSIGRPQETQY
>.|TRBV6-5
ASSPRQGRETQY
>.|TRBV6-6
ASRHPGEGNEKLF
>.|TRBV30
AWSVLAGSLTGELF
>.|TRBV4-2
ASSRGTDYGYT
>.|TRBV10-1
ASSESDRGCDYGYT
>.|TRBV5-1
ASRPGQQDGSPLH
>.|TRBV7-6
ASSLAEGRGSNEQF
>.|TRBV23-1
ASSQPRPGANTEAF
>.|TRBV10-3
AISDSASNQPQH
>.|TRBV6-5
ASAHPAGTQY
>.|TRBV18
ASSPPRQGTRSEQY
>.|TRBV7-3
ASSPTRDEQF
>few|TRBV30
AWKRQGNYEQY
>.|TRBV27
ASSWGETQY
>.|TRBV2
ASSQGGPSYGPQNQPQH